This TCR beta chain was identified during a study of T-cell memory formation after mild COVID-19. In the study overall: Each donor largely had its own TCR clusters.

Each CDR3 protein is one row after TCRdb ran MiXCR on the 5' RACE reads. In the table there are 400,000 to 500,000 distinct CDR3 sequences, more than 15% of which are singletons. Germline V gene lookup returns CDR1 SEHNR and CDR2 FQNEAQ (reference sequence). The trim removed 3 bases at V and 0 bases at J, leaving 3 bases unmatched. The CDR3 consists of 17 residues. The rearrangement joins TRBV7-9 to TRBJ2-1; 12 bases are a match to TRBD2. The TCR comes from a man younger than 30 who had mild COVID-19 (a few samples of this study predate the infection). Cell type and time point are not known. Sequencing was carried out using PBMCs or a T cell subset sorted from them (not recorded which). CDR3 DNA sequence: TGTGCCAGCAGCTTGGCTAGCGGGGGGGGCTCCTACAATGAGCAGTTCTTC. It is translated as CASSLASGGGSYNEQFF.